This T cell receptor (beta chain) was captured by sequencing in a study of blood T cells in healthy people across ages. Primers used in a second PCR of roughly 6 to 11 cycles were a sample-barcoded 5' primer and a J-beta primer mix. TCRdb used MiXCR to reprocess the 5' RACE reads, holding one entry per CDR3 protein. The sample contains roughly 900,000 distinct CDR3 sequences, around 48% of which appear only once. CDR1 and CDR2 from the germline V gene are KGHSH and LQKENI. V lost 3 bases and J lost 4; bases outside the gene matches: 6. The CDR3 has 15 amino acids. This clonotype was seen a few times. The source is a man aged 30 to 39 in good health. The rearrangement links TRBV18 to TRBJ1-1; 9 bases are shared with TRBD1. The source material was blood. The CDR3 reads CASSPPGQGSTEAFF. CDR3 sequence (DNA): TGTGCCAGCTCACCTCCTGGACAGGGGAGCACTGAAGCTTTCTTT.